Below, 8 T cell receptor beta chains from the same sample are listed, as sequenced in a study of blood T cell repertoires in COVID-19. Here immunoSEQ multiplex PCR was the method, and the copy in TCRdb shows in-frame clones only, minus some. The sample has more than 150,000 clones; about 84% are singletons. Specimen: peripheral blood. These receptors were taken from a human donor in a cohort sampled during active COVID-19.

A few counts support this clone. J is TRBJ1-3 and V is TRBV5-1; 7 bases align to TRBD1. The CDR3 spans 16 residues. Germline-derived CDR1 and CDR2 are SGHRS and YFSETQ. Trimming at V came to 1 base and at J to 1 base, leaving 5 bases not matched to a gene. In nucleotides, the CDR3 is TGCGCCAGCAGCTTGTGGACAGGCGAGTCTGGAAACACCATATATTTT. Translated, it gives CASSLWTGESGNTIYF. Full variable domain (remainder filled in from reference TRBV5-1 and TRBJ1-3): KAGVTQTPRYLIKTRGQQVTLSCSPISGHRSVSWYQQTPGQGLQFLFEYFSETQRNKGNFPGRFSGRQFSNSRSEMNVSTLELGDSALYLCASSLWTGESGNTIYFGEGSWLTVV.

This clone was found a few times. The chain carries TRBV11-2 and TRBJ2-3, with TRBD2 matching over 10 bases. This CDR3 is built from 16 residues. The V segment lost 2 bases and the J segment 2 bases; nucleotides outside the gene matches: 4. The germline V gene encodes CDR1 SGHAT and CDR2 FQNNGV. CDR3 residues: CASSLTAGGYTDTQYF. As DNA, the CDR3 is TGTGCCAGCAGCTTAACAGCGGGGGGGTACACAGATACGCAGTATTTT.

The V call is TRBV9, the J call TRBJ1-4; a weak D match, TRBD1 (6 bases). The CDR3 loop spans 16 amino acids. V shed 4 bases and J shed 6 bases, with 19 bases lying between them. Germline CDR1 SGDLS, CDR2 YYNGEE. The CDR3 is CASSPDSQGRYEKLFF. CDR3 DNA: TGTGCCAGCAGCCCGGACAGCCAGGGTCGTTATGAAAAACTGTTTTTT.

The V gene is TRBV6-4, the J gene TRBJ2-2, with no clear D. V was clipped by 11 bases and J by 1 base, with 11 bases between them. Germline CDR1 MRHNA, CDR2 SNTAGT. The CDR3 length is 13 residues. The CDR3 loop is CAPAFRNTGELFF. Written as DNA, the CDR3 is TGTGCCCCAGCGTTTAGGAACACCGGGGAGCTGTTTTTT.

This chain joins TRBV5-4 and TRBJ1-2; D might be TRBD1 (6 bases). V lost 1 base and J lost 5, with 15 bases in between. The CDR3 runs 15 residues. The V gene's germline CDR1 is SGHNT and CDR2 YYREEE (reference sequence). CDR3 nucleotide sequence: TGTGCCAGCAGCTTGCGTGGGGGCGGTGAATATGGCTACACCTTC. It encodes CASSLRGGGEYGYTF. The full variable domain, its missing parts supplied by reference TRBV5-4 and TRBJ1-2, is ETGVTQSPTHLIKTRGQQVTLRCSSQSGHNTVSWYQQALGQGPQFIFQYYREEENGRGNFPPRFSGLQFPNYSSELNVNALELDDSALYLCASSLRGGGEYGYTFGSGTRLTVV.

V gene TRBV6-1 combines with J gene TRBJ2-1; 7 nucleotides align to TRBD1. The CDR3 has 16 amino acids. The V gene's germline CDR1 is MNHNS and CDR2 SASEGT. Losses at the gene ends were 4 bases for V and 5 bases for J; bases not matched to a gene: 11. This chain's CDR3 is CASSARNRGRDNEQFF. The CDR3 coding sequence is TGTGCCAGCAGTGCGAGAAACAGGGGTAGGGACAATGAGCAGTTCTTC.

The rearrangement joins TRBV6-5 to TRBJ1-1; TRBD1 might be the D (6 bases). Trimming pared 5 bases from V and 3 bases from J, leaving 16 bases between. CDR3 size: 15 residues. Germline assignment: CDR1 MNHEY and CDR2 SVGAGI. The CDR3: CASSPGRGLDTEAFF. The CDR3 DNA reads TGTGCCAGCAGTCCCGGGAGGGGGTTGGACACTGAAGCTTTCTTT.

V is TRBV29-1 and J is TRBJ2-7; D is unclear. The V gene's germline CDR1 is SQVTM and CDR2 ANQGSEA. V lost 2 bases and J 4 bases, leaving 18 bases between the germline ends. This CDR3 comprises 15 residues. CDR3 sequence: CSVEKFSVTSYEQYF. CDR3 coding DNA: TGCAGCGTTGAAAAGTTTTCGGTGACATCTTACGAGCAGTACTTC.